The source of this TCR beta chain is a study of naive and memory T cell subsets. Study results and limitations: Clonotypes are single alpha or beta chains, not paired receptors.

Trimming cost V 6 bases and J 1 base, with 10 bases left between them. The CDR3 extends over 13 amino acids. At least ten counts were recorded for this clonotype. What it binds is not known. After the first PCR, alpha and beta chain libraries were processed separately. Cells stained for CD3, CD4, CD8, CD45RA and CD27 were sorted into four subsets. The beta constant-region primer was an equimolar mix of two oligonucleotides covering TRBC1 and TRBC2. Nested alpha and beta constant-region primers with the SP2 primer drove four PCR rounds on ligated cDNA. The cDNA 3' end received a ligated single-stranded oligonucleotide carrying the SP2 primer and a 12-nucleotide UMI. MiXCR, run by TCRdb on the UMI-ligation and nested PCR reads, gives a single entry per CDR3 protein. The table has just over 80,000 distinct CDR3 sequences, around 9% seen once.

The sequence was collected from a human donor in good health. This chain links TRBV12-3 or TRBV12-4 with TRBJ2-7; D not certain. The material sequenced was naive CD8+ T cells from blood. CDR3 DNA sequence: TGTGCCAGCAGCATCGACACTTCCTACGAGCAGTACTTC. Translation gives CASSIDTSYEQYF.